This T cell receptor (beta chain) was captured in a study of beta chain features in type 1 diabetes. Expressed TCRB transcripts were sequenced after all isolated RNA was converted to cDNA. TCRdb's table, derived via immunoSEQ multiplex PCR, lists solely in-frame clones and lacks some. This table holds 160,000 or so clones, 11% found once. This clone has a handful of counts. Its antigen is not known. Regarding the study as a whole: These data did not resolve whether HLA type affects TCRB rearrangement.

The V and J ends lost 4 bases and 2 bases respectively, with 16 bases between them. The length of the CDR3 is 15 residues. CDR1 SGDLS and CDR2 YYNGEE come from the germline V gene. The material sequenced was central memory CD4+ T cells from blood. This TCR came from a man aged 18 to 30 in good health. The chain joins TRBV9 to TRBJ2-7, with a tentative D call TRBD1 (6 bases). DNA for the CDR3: TGTGCCAGCAGCACCCGAACAGGGCTTGCCTACGAGCAGTACTTC. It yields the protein CASSTRTGLAYEQYF.